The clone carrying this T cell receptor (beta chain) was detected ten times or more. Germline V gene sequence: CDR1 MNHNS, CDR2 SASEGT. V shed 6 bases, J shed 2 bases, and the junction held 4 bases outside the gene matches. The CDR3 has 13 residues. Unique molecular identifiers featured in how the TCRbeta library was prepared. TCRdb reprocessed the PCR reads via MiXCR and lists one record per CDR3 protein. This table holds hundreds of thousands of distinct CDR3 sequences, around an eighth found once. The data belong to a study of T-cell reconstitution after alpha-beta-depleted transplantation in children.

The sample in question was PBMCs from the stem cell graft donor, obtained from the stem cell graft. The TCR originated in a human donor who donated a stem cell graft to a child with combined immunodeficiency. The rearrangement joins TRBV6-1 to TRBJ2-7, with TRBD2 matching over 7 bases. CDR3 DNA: TGTGCCAGCAGCGCTAGCGGAACCTACGAGCAGTACTTC. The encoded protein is CASSASGTYEQYF.